These 19 T cell receptor beta chains came from one sample sequenced in a study of response to subunit inactivated influenza vaccine. Using its own MiXCR run on the RT-PCR reads, TCRdb lists one record per CDR3 protein. This table has hundreds of thousands of distinct CDR3 sequences, about 14% appearing once. Here the sequenced sample was PBMCs from blood, taken roughly 2 weeks before vaccination. All receptors come from a man aged 50-60 years who received an inactivated influenza vaccine.

The gene calls are TRBV20-1 and TRBJ2-1; D call uncertain. The V gene lost 6 bases and the J gene lost 6 bases, with 6 bases spanning the gap. The germline CDR1 and CDR2 sequences are DFQATT and SNEGSKA (reference sequence). This CDR3 region has 10 residues. The CDR3 nucleotides are TGCAGTGCGCCGATCAATGAGCAGTTCTTC. It is translated as CSAPINEQFF.

A single count supports this clonotype. V and J are TRBV20-1 and TRBJ2-7; the D gene is possibly TRBD2 (5 bases). The V gene lost 1 base and the J gene lost 5 bases, with 15 bases spanning the gap. The CDR3 loop spans 14 amino acids. CDR1 and CDR2 (germline): DFQATT, SNEGSKA (reference sequence). The CDR3 nucleotides are TGCAGTGCTAGAGCCCCACTCAGAGCGGACGAGCAGTACTTC. Its translation is CSARAPLRADEQYF.

This clonotype was detected only a few times. This rearrangement joins TRBV6-2 or TRBV6-3 to TRBJ2-7; D might be TRBD2 (5 bases). Germline V gene data show CDR1 as MNHEY and CDR2 as SVGEGT. The CDR3 sequence is 13 residues long. V lost 2 bases and J 3 bases, leaving 8 bases between the germline ends. The CDR3 nucleotides are TGTGCCAGCAGTTACAGAGGGATCTACGAGCAGTACTTC. Amino acid sequence: CASSYRGIYEQYF.

This clonotype showed up many times. The chain carries TRBV14 and TRBJ1-2; 9 nucleotides match TRBD1. V trimming: 0 bases; J trimming: 5 bases; junction bases outside the gene matches: 4. The CDR3 consists of 15 residues. CDR1 and CDR2 (germline): SGHDN, FVKESK. The CDR3 loop is CASSQEQGAWYGYTF. The CDR3 DNA reads TGTGCCAGCAGCCAAGAACAGGGGGCATGGTATGGCTACACCTTC.

This clonotype has just one count. V is TRBV28 and J is TRBJ1-4; 7 bases align to TRBD1. The junction had 10 bases not matched to a gene; V was cut back by 5 bases and J by 7 bases. From germline, CDR1 is MDHEN and CDR2 SYDVKM. The CDR3 is 15 residues long. The CDR3 sequence is CASSRKTGFGEKLFF. The CDR3 DNA sequence: TGTGCCAGCAGTCGTAAGACAGGGTTCGGTGAAAAACTGTTTTTT.

This clonotype was detected a few times. The chain couples TRBV12-3 or TRBV12-4 to TRBJ2-2; no clear D. V was cut by 7 bases and J by 5 bases, with 11 bases left in between. The CDR3 contains 13 residues. CDR3 residues: CASTPAVTGELFF. The CDR3 bases are TGTGCCAGCACCCCAGCTGTAACCGGGGAGCTGTTTTTT.

This clonotype has only a few counts. The chain employs TRBV4-2 and TRBJ2-5; D is unresolved. Germline V gene sequence: CDR1 LGHNA, CDR2 YNFKEQ. Trimming shortened V by 1 base and J by 2 bases, and 8 bases separated the two germline ends. The CDR3 has 14 residues. CDR3 sequence: CASSQGEYQETQYF. Written as DNA, the CDR3 is TGTGCCAGCAGCCAAGGAGAATATCAAGAGACCCAGTACTTC.

The CDR3 DNA reads TGTGCCACCAGTGACCGACAACCCAATCAGCCCCAGCATTTT. Its translation: CATSDRQPNQPQHF. The chain employs TRBV24-1 and TRBJ1-5, with no clear D. V was trimmed by 4 bases and J by 3 bases, leaving 9 bases between them. Germline V CDR1 and CDR2: KGHDR, SFDVKD. This CDR3 spans 14 amino acids.

V gene TRBV20-1 combines with J gene TRBJ2-1; TRBD2 aligns across 8 bases. V lost 3 bases, J lost 4 bases, and 5 bases stayed unmatched. From germline, CDR1 is DFQATT and CDR2 SNEGSKA (reference sequence). The CDR3 is 14 residues long. CDR3 sequence reads: CSASRSGVYNEQFF. Here the CDR3 DNA reads TGCAGTGCTAGTCGTAGCGGGGTTTACAATGAGCAGTTCTTC.

This chain links TRBV7-6 with TRBJ2-1; tentative D call: TRBD2 (5 bases). Germline V gene data show CDR1 as SGHVS and CDR2 as FNYEAQ. The V and J ends lost 1 base and 6 bases respectively, with 10 bases between them. CDR3 length: 14 residues. The CDR3 region is CASSLVAGLNEQFF. As DNA, the CDR3 is TGTGCCAGCAGCTTAGTGGCGGGTCTCAATGAGCAGTTCTTC.

The sample holds a few counts of this clonotype. This chain uses TRBV10-3 with TRBJ2-7, with 10 bases that match TRBD2. Trimming took 7 bases from V and 0 from J; bases not matched to a gene: 3. CDR1 ENHRY and CDR2 SYGVKD come from the germline V gene. This CDR3 contains 14 residues. CDR3 DNA sequence: TGTGCCATCATGAGGACTAGCGGCTCCTACGAGCAGTACTTC. It translates to CAIMRTSGSYEQYF.

In this sample, this clonotype turned up many times. This chain links TRBV20-1 with TRBJ2-7, with a tentative D call TRBD2 (6 bases). CDR3 length: 15 amino acids. CDR1 DFQATT and CDR2 SNEGSKA come from the germline V gene (reference sequence). With 3 bases removed from V and 7 bases from J, the gap between germline ends came to 22 bases. The DNA of the CDR3 is TGCAGTGCTAGGAATCTGGGACTTGGGTGGACTGAGCAGTACTTC. It encodes CSARNLGLGWTEQYF.

The chain combines TRBV12-3 or TRBV12-4 with TRBJ2-3; 11 nucleotides line up with TRBD2. The CDR3 spans 16 residues. Trimming took 5 bases from V and 1 from J; bases not matched to a gene: 5. CDR3 protein: CASSAVLAGGTDTQYF. The DNA for the CDR3 is TGTGCCAGCAGTGCGGTACTAGCGGGGGGCACAGATACGCAGTATTTT.

This clonotype was observed a handful of times. This rearrangement joins TRBV28 to TRBJ1-2; TRBD1 matches 11 bases. The germline CDR1 and CDR2 sequences are MDHEN and SYDVKM. Trimming took 7 bases from V and 9 from J; bases not matched to a gene: 4. This CDR3 contains 12 residues. The CDR3: CASNGQGARYTF. The CDR3, as DNA: TGTGCCAGCAACGGACAGGGGGCTCGCTACACCTTC.

This clonotype has at least ten counts. This sequence joins TRBV10-3 and TRBJ1-2; tentatively, D is TRBD1 (5 bases). The CDR3 covers 16 residues. V dropped 6 bases and J dropped 4 bases, with 21 bases sitting between them. Germline CDR1 ENHRY, CDR2 SYGVKD. The CDR3 nucleotides are TGTGCCATCAGCGGGGCGCTCCGAACGAGCAGCTATGGCTACACCTTC. This sequence encodes CAISGALRTSSYGYTF.

The chain links TRBV5-4 to TRBJ1-1, with a tentative D call TRBD1 (6 bases). The V gene lost 0 bases and the J gene lost 4 bases, with 10 bases spanning the gap. Germline V lookup: CDR1 SGHNT, CDR2 YYREEE (reference sequence). The CDR3 spans 14 residues. CDR3 sequence reads: CASSLGTGLTEAFF. CDR3 in DNA: TGTGCCAGCAGCTTGGGAACAGGGCTCACTGAAGCTTTCTTT.

This clonotype was counted only a few times. The chain has TRBV20-1 and TRBJ2-7; D call uncertain. In germline, CDR1 is DFQATT, CDR2 SNEGSKA (reference sequence). V dropped 6 bases and J dropped 0 bases, with 15 bases sitting between them. The CDR3 is made up of 14 amino acids. Here the CDR3 reads CSAPAPRASYEQYF. The CDR3 bases are TGCAGTGCCCCGGCCCCTCGGGCCTCCTACGAGCAGTACTTC.

The CDR3 nucleotides read TGTGCCAGCAGTGATCTCGGACTAGCGGGGCCAGACGATGAGCAGTTCTTC. It codes for CASSDLGLAGPDDEQFF. The genes are TRBV25-1 and TRBJ2-1, with 12 positions matching TRBD2. The V segment lost 3 bases and the J segment 8 bases; nucleotides outside the gene matches: 11. The CDR3 consists of 17 residues. From germline, CDR1 is MGHDK and CDR2 SYGVNS.

Only a few counts were recorded for this clonotype. The genes are TRBV5-1 and TRBJ2-1, with 7 bases aligning to TRBD2. Germline CDR1 and CDR2: SGHRS and YFSETQ. V lost 5 bases, J lost 5 bases, and 4 bases stayed unmatched. CDR3 length: 13 residues. The CDR3 here is CASRDGTNNEQFF. Written as DNA, the CDR3 is TGCGCCAGCAGGGATGGGACTAACAATGAGCAGTTCTTC.